The 21 T cell receptor beta chains presented below share a single source sample, sequenced in a study of T cells in localized non-small cell lung cancer. TCRdb's copy holds only in-frame clones and misses some; the assay was immunoSEQ multiplex PCR. The table has tens of thousands of clones, over 70% seen once. The input for sequencing was PBMCs, taken before any cancer treatment. The receptors come from a man aged 40-75 years with stage II squamous cell lung carcinoma.

The CDR3 is CASLQGIRSRGYTF. The CDR3 DNA reads TGTGCCAGCCTACAGGGAATTCGCAGCAGGGGCTACACCTTC. The chain links TRBV6-5 to TRBJ1-2, with a tentative D call TRBD1 (6 bases). The CDR3 covers 14 residues. CDR1 MNHEY and CDR2 SVGAGI come from the germline V gene. V was shortened by 8 bases and J by 8 bases, with 21 bases between the two germline ends.

This clone was recorded once. The V and J genes are TRBV28 and TRBJ1-3; 7 bases map to TRBD1. The CDR3 has 15 amino acids. Losses at the gene ends were 5 bases for V and 2 bases for J; bases not matched to a gene: 6. Germline V gene data show CDR1 as MDHEN and CDR2 as SYDVKM. The CDR3 loop reads CASSLGQDAGNTIYF. Here the CDR3 DNA reads TGTGCCAGCAGTCTCGGACAGGACGCTGGAAACACCATATATTTT.

The V gene is TRBV6-5, the J gene TRBJ2-1; TRBD2 aligns across 11 bases. V was clipped by 0 bases and J by 15 bases; unmatched bases: 10. CDR1 is MNHEY, CDR2 SVGAGI, per germline. The CDR3 is 15 residues long. The CDR3, as DNA: TGTGCCAGCAGTTACTCGGGTCCGACTAGCGGGAATCGGTTCTTC. Translating gives CASSYSGPTSGNRFF.

The chain recombines TRBV19 with TRBJ1-5; TRBD1 aligns across 7 bases. The CDR3 is made up of 15 amino acids. Losses at the gene ends were 6 bases for V and 2 bases for J; bases not matched to a gene: 7. Germline values: CDR1 LNHDA, CDR2 SQIVND (reference sequence). The CDR3 DNA sequence: TGTGCCAGTAGCGACAGGGCGAGGCGCAATCAGCCCCAGCATTTT. Protein sequence: CASSDRARRNQPQHF.

This chain links TRBV7-9 with TRBJ1-5; 11 bases line up with TRBD1. The CDR3 has 14 residues. Germline CDR1 SEHNR, CDR2 FQNEAQ (reference sequence). With V trimmed by 5 bases and J by 8 bases, 5 bases remained unmatched. The CDR3 bases are TGTGCCAGCAGCCGGACAGGGGGCCTTGAGCCCCAGCATTTT. It translates to CASSRTGGLEPQHF. Looking up the rest from reference TRBV7-9 and TRBJ1-5 gives the full variable domain: DTGVSQNPRHKITKRGQNVTFRCDPISEHNRLYWYRQTLGQGPEFLTYFQNEAQLEKSRLLSDRFSAERPKGSFSTLEIQRTEQGDSAMYLCASSRTGGLEPQHFGDGTRLSIL.

V and J are TRBV19 and TRBJ2-1; 7 bases align to TRBD2. V lost 5 bases, J lost 1 base, and 5 bases stayed unmatched. Germline CDR1 reads LNHDA; CDR2 reads SQIVND (reference sequence). The CDR3 totals 15 residues. The chain's CDR3 is CASSLEAGSYNEQFF. DNA of the CDR3: TGTGCCAGTAGTCTGGAAGCGGGGTCCTACAATGAGCAGTTCTTC.

This chain uses TRBV14 with TRBJ2-2; D is ambiguous. Trimming stripped 5 bases from V and 8 bases from J, with 12 bases between. In germline, CDR1 is SGHDN, CDR2 FVKESK. The CDR3 runs 13 residues. The CDR3 here is CASSGRLLGELFF. The DNA of the CDR3 is TGTGCCAGCAGCGGGCGATTATTGGGGGAGCTGTTTTTT.

This clone has only a few counts. The V and J genes are TRBV11-3 and TRBJ2-1; TRBD2 agrees at 7 bases. V lost 4 bases, J lost 7 bases, and 1 base stayed unmatched. Per the germline V gene, CDR1 is SGHNT and CDR2 is YENEEA. This CDR3 is 12 amino acids long. CDR3 nucleotides: TGTGCCAGCAGCTGGGGGGGGAATGAGCAGTTCTTC. It yields the protein CASSWGGNEQFF.

This chain joins TRBV15 and TRBJ2-1; D assignment may be TRBD1 or TRBD2 (5 bases each). The CDR3 loop spans 15 amino acids. Germline assignment: CDR1 LNHNV and CDR2 YYDKDF (reference sequence). The germline V and J ends were trimmed by 0 bases and 7 bases, with 13 bases remaining between them. CDR3 protein: CATSRDRQGANEQFF. CDR3 DNA sequence: TGTGCCACCAGCAGAGATCGGCAGGGAGCTAATGAGCAGTTCTTC.

The chain employs TRBV2 and TRBJ1-4, with D uncertain. Germline-derived CDR1 and CDR2 are SNHLY and FYNNEI. V shed 7 bases and J shed 7 bases, with 13 bases lying between them. The CDR3 extends over 13 amino acids. The CDR3 region is CASNGEVGEKLFF. The CDR3 DNA reads as TGTGCCAGCAATGGGGAGGTCGGTGAAAAACTGTTTTTT.

The chain has TRBV5-8 and TRBJ2-6; D gene unclear. CDR3 length: 14 amino acids. V shed 1 base and J shed 2 bases, with 4 bases lying between them. Looked up from germline, CDR1 is SGHTS and CDR2 is YDEGEE. Here the CDR3 reads CASSLTTGANVLTF. The CDR3 DNA sequence: TGTGCCAGCAGCTTGACGACTGGGGCCAACGTCCTGACTTTC. Variable domain in full (rest from reference TRBV5-8 and TRBJ2-6): EAGVTQSPTHLIKTRGQQATLRCSPISGHTSVYWYQQALGLGLQFLLWYDEGEERNRGNFPPRFSGRQFPNYSSELNVNALELEDSALYLCASSLTTGANVLTFGAGSRLTVL.

V and J are TRBV10-2 and TRBJ2-1, with 7 bases aligning to TRBD1. The V gene's germline CDR1 is WSHSY and CDR2 SAAADI. After removal of 0 bases from V and 7 bases from J, the junction contained 6 bases not matched to a gene. CDR3 length: 15 residues. CDR3 sequence (DNA): TGCGCCAGCAGTGAGTCAGGGGGCGGGCGAAATGAGCAGTTCTTC. Its protein is CASSESGGGRNEQFF.

This sequence joins TRBV29-1 and TRBJ1-2, with D uncertain. CDR1 is SQVTM and CDR2 is ANQGSEA in the germline V gene. The germline V and J ends were trimmed by 7 bases and 10 bases, with 13 bases remaining between them. This CDR3 is 10 amino acids long. For the CDR3, the DNA is TGCAGCGCGTTGTTCTACCACTACACCTTC. Its protein product is CSALFYHYTF.

The chain couples TRBV4-3 to TRBJ2-2, with 11 bases fitting TRBD1. The CDR3 runs 18 residues. V dropped 0 bases and J dropped 7; count of bases not matched to a gene: 10. Per germline, CDR1 LGHNA and CDR2 YSLEER. CDR3 bases: TGCGCCAGCAGCCAAGATGGAGGACAGGGGGCGGTCGGCGGGGAGCTGTTTTTT. It encodes CASSQDGGQGAVGGELFF.

This clone was counted only a few times. The chain links TRBV28 to TRBJ1-6; the D gene is possibly TRBD1 (5 bases). The CDR3 is made up of 14 amino acids. Trimming left V 7 bases short and J 6 bases short, with 13 bases between. CDR1 MDHEN and CDR2 SYDVKM come from the germline V gene. For the CDR3, the DNA is TGTGCCAGCAAACCCCCGGGGGTTAATTCACCCCTCCACTTT. Its protein is CASKPPGVNSPLHF.

This chain joins TRBV11-1 and TRBJ1-1; 7 nucleotides line up with TRBD1. V shed 0 bases, J shed 8 bases, and the junction held 3 bases outside the gene matches. Germline CDR1 is SGHAT and CDR2 is FQDESV (reference sequence). The CDR3 covers 13 residues. The CDR3 DNA reads as TGTGCCAGCAGCTTAGCGGGGACAGAAGAAGCTTTCTTT. Amino acids: CASSLAGTEEAFF.

V and J are TRBV19 and TRBJ1-2; TRBD1 matches at 11 bases. The CDR3 sequence is 17 residues long. In germline, CDR1 is LNHDA, CDR2 SQIVND (reference sequence). The V segment lost 5 bases and the J segment 1 base; nucleotides outside the gene matches: 9. In DNA form, the CDR3 reads TGTGCCAGTAGTCCCGGACAGGGGGCGATCCTTAACTATGGCTACACCTTC. It is translated as CASSPGQGAILNYGYTF.

The J gene is TRBJ2-1, the V gene TRBV6-5, with TRBD1 as a possible D gene (5 bases). CDR1 is MNHEY, CDR2 SVGAGI, per germline. There are 14 residues in the CDR3. V was cut by 6 bases and J by 6 bases, with 15 bases left in between. The CDR3 protein is CASRPRQNPNEQFF. For the CDR3, the DNA is TGTGCCAGCAGGCCCCGACAGAACCCCAATGAGCAGTTCTTC.

This clone was recorded only once. The gene calls are TRBV6-1 and TRBJ2-7, with D perhaps TRBD1 (7 bases). This CDR3 has 14 residues. The germline V gene has CDR1 MNHNS and CDR2 SASEGT. V was clipped by 5 bases and J by 3 bases, with 14 bases between them. The CDR3 spells CASSRGTAFYEQYF. The CDR3 bases are TGTGCCAGCAGTCGCGGGACAGCTTTCTACGAGCAGTACTTC.

Here the CDR3 reads CASSPSRGGASYEQYF. CDR3 sequence (DNA): TGTGCCAGCTCACCATCTCGAGGGGGCGCCTCCTACGAGCAGTACTTC. The rearrangement joins TRBV18 to TRBJ2-7; 7 nucleotides match TRBD1. Germline trimming cut 2 bases from V and 0 bases from J; bases unmatched to any gene: 7. This CDR3 is 16 amino acids long. The V gene's germline CDR1 is KGHSH and CDR2 LQKENI. The full variable domain, completed using reference TRBV18 and TRBJ2-7, is NAGVMQNPRHLVRRRGQEARLRCSPMKGHSHVYWYRQLPEEGLKFMVYLQKENIIDESGMPKERFSAEFPKEGPSILRIQQVVRGDSAAYFCASSPSRGGASYEQYFGPGTRLTVT.

The chain is built from TRBV28 and TRBJ2-7, with D possibly matching TRBD2 (5 bases). The CDR3 consists of 15 residues. Germline assignment: CDR1 MDHEN and CDR2 SYDVKM. V was clipped by 8 bases and J by 4 bases, with 21 bases between them. The CDR3, as DNA: TGTGCCAGCTTATCCCTTGGGCGAGGAGGATACGAGCAGTACTTC. Translated, it gives CASLSLGRGGYEQYF.